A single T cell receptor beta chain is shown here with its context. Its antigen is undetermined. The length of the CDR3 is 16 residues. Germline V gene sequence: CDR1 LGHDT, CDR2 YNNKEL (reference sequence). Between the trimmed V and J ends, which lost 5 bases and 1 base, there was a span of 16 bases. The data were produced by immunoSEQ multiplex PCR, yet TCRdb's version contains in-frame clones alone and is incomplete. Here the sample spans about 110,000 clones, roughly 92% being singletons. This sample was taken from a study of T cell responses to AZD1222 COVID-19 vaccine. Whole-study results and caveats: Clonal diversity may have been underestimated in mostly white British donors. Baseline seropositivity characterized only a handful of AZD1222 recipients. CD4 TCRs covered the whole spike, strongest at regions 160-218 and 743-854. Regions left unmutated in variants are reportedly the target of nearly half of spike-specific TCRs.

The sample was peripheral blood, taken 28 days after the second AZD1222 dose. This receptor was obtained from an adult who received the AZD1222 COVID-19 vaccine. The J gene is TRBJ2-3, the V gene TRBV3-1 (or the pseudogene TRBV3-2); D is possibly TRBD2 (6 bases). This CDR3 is CASSDHTSWGTDTQYF. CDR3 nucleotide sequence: TGTGCCAGCAGCGACCACACTAGCTGGGGCACAGATACGCAGTATTTT.